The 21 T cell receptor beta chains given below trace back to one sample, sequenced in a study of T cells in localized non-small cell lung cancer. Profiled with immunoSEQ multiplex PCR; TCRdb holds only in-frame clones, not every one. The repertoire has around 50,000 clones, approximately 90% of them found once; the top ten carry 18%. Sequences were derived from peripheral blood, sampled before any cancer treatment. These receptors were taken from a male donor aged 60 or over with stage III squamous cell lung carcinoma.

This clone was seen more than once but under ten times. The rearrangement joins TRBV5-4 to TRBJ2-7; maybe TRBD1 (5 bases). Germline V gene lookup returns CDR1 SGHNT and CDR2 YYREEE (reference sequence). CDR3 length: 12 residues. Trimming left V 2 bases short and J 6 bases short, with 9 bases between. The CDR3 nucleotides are TGTGCCAGCAGCTTACCAGGGCGCGAGCAGTACTTC. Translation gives CASSLPGREQYF.

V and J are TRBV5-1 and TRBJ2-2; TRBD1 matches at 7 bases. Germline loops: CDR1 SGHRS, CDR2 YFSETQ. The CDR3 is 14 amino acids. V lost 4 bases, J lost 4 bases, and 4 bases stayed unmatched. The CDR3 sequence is CASSLAGGTGELFF. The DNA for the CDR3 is TGCGCCAGCAGCCTAGCAGGGGGCACCGGGGAGCTGTTTTTT.

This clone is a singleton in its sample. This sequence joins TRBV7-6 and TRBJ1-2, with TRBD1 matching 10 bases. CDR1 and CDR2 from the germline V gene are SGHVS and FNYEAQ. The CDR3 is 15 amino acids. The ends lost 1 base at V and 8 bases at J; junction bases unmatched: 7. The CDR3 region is CASSLVTGGQGGYTF. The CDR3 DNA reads TGTGCCAGCAGCTTAGTGACAGGGGGCCAGGGAGGCTACACCTTC.

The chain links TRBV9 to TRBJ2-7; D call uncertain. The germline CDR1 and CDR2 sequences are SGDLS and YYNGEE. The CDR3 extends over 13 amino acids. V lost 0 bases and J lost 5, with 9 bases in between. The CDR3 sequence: CASSVDPEDEQYF. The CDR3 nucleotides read TGTGCCAGCAGCGTAGACCCCGAGGACGAGCAGTACTTC.

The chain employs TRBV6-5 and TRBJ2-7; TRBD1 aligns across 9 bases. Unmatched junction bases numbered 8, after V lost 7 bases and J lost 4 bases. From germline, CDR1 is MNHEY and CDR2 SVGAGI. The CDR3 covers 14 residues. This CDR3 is CASTEDRGGYEQYF. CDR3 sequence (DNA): TGTGCCAGCACCGAGGACAGGGGTGGGTACGAGCAGTACTTC.

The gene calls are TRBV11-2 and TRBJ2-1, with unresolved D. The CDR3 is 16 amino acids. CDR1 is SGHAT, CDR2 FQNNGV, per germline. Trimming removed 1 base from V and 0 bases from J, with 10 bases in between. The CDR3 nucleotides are TGTGCCAGCAGCTTAGCAGGAGCAAGCTCCTACAATGAGCAGTTCTTC. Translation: CASSLAGASSYNEQFF.

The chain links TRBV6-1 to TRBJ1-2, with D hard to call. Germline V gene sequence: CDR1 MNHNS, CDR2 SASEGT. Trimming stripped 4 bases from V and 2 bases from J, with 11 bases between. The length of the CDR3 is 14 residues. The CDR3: CASSAEAANYGYTF. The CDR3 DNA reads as TGTGCCAGCAGTGCCGAAGCAGCCAACTATGGCTACACCTTC.

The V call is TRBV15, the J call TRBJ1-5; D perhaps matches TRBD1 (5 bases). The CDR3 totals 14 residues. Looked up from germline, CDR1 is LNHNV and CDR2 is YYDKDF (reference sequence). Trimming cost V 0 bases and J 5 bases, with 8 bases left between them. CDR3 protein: CATSRDRVDQPQHF. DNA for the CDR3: TGTGCCACCAGCAGAGACAGGGTCGATCAGCCCCAGCATTTT.

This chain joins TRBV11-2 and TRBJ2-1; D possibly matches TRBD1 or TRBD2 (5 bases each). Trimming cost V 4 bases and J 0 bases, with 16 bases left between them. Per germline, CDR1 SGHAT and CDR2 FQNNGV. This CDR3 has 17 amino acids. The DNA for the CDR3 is TGTGCCAGCAGCTCGAGGGGTCGGAGCAGCTCCTACAATGAGCAGTTCTTC. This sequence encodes CASSSRGRSSSYNEQFF. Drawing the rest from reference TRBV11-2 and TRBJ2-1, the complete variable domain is EAGVAQSPRYKIIEKRQSVAFWCNPISGHATLYWYQQILGQGPKLLIQFQNNGVVDDSQLPKDRFSAERLKGVDSTLKIQPAKLEDSAVYLCASSSRGRSSSYNEQFFGPGTRLTVL.

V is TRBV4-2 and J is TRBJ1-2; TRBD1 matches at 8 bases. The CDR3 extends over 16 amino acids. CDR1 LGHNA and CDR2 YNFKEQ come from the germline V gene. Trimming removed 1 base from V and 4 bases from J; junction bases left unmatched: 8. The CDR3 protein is CASSQGQGRDPYGYTF. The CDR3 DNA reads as TGTGCCAGCAGCCAAGGACAGGGGCGGGACCCCTATGGCTACACCTTC.

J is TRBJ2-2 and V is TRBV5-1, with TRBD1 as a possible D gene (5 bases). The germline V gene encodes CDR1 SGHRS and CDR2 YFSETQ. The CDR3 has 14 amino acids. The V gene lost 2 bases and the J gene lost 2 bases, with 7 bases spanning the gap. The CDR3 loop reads CASSFDSNTGELFF. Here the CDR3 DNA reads TGCGCCAGCAGCTTCGACAGTAACACCGGGGAGCTGTTTTTT.

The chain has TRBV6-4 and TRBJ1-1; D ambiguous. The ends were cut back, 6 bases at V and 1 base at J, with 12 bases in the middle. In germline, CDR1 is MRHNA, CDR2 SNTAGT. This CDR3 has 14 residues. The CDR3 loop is CASSTEGGNTEAFF. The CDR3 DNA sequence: TGTGCCAGCAGCACGGAAGGAGGGAACACTGAAGCTTTCTTT.

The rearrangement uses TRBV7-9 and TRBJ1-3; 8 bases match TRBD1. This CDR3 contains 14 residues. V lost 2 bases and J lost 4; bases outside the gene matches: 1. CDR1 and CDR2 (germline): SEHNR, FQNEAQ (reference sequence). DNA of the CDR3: TGTGCCAGCAGCTTATGGGACAGGGGAAACACCATATATTTT. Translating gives CASSLWDRGNTIYF.

The DNA of the CDR3 is TGCAGCGTTAACTTCCGGGACAGGGGACTCCCTGAAGCTTTCTTT. Protein product: CSVNFRDRGLPEAFF. V and J are TRBV29-1 and TRBJ1-1; 10 bases fit TRBD1. V was pared by 5 bases and J by 6 bases, with 12 bases of the junction left unmatched. CDR1 SQVTM and CDR2 ANQGSEA come from the germline V gene. CDR3 size: 15 residues.

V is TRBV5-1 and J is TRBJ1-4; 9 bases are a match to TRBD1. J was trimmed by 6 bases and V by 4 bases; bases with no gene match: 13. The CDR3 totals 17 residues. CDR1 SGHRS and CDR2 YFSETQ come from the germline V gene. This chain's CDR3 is CASSPSRDRVGDEKLFF. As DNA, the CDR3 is TGCGCCAGCAGCCCGTCCCGGGACAGGGTAGGAGATGAAAAACTGTTTTTT.

This CDR3 reads CATDRGGNEQFF. The CDR3 DNA reads as TGTGCCACCGACAGGGGGGGTAATGAGCAGTTCTTC. The gene calls are TRBV2 and TRBJ2-1; 9 nucleotides align to TRBD1. Germline lookup yields CDR1 SNHLY and CDR2 FYNNEI. CDR3 length: 12 amino acids. V lost 10 bases to trimming and J lost 7 bases; unmatched junction nucleotides: 5.

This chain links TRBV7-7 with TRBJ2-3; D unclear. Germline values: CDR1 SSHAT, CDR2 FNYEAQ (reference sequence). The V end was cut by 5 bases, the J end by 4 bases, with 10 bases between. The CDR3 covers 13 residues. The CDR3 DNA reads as TGTGCCAGCAGCCCGAGGTCTGCAGATACGCAGTATTTT. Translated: CASSPRSADTQYF. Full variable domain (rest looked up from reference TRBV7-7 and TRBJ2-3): GAGVSQSPRYKVTKRGQDVTLRCDPISSHATLYWYQQALGQGPEFLTYFNYEAQPDKSGLPSDRFSAERPEGSISTLTIQRTEQRDSAMYRCASSPRSADTQYFGPGTRLTVL.

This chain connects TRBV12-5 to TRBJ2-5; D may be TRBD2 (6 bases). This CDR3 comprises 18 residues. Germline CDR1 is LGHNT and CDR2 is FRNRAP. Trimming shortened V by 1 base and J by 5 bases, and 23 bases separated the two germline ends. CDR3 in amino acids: CASGLDTGTVFWGETQYF. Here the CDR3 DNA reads TGTGCTAGTGGTTTGGATACCGGGACTGTATTCTGGGGGGAGACCCAGTACTTC. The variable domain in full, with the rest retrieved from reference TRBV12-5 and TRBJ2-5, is DARVTQTPRHKVTEMGQEVTMRCQPILGHNTVFWYRQTMMQGLELLAYFRNRAPLDDSGMPKDRFSAEMPDATLATLKIQPSEPRDSAVYFCASGLDTGTVFWGETQYFGPGTRLLVL.

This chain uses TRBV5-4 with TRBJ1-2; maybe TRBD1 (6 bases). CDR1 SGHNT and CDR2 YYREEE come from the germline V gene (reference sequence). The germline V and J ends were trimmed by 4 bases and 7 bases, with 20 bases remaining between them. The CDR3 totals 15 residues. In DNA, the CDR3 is TGTGCCAGCAGCAATGACAGGCAGGGCGCGAGTGGCTACACCTTC. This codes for CASSNDRQGASGYTF.

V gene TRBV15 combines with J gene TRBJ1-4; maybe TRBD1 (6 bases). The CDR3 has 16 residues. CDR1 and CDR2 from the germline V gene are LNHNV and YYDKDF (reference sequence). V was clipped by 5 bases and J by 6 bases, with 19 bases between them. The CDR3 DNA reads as TGTGCCACCAGCCTCAATCAGGGGCGTCTCCATGAAAAACTGTTTTTT. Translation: CATSLNQGRLHEKLFF.

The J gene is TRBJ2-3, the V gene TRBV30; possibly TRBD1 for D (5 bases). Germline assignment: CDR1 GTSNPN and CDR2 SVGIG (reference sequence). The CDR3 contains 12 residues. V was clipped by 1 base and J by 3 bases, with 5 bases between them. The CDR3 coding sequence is TGTGCCTGGAGTGCAGGGACAGATACGCAGTATTTT. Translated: CAWSAGTDTQYF.